This T cell receptor (beta chain) was obtained from a study of blood T cell repertoires in COVID-19 (dated by TCRdb to about 2020). The study in broad terms: Samples covering the acute and convalescent phases of COVID-19 were provided by collaborators in the United States, Italy and Spain. Samples came from the ongoing ImmuneRACE study (first 160 participants) plus 1,254 subjects from 6 global collaborators. The material from the prospective study consisted of cDNA or gDNA derived from T cells, B-cell-depleted T cells, or PBMCs. Nearly every sample came with metadata listing a de-identified subject ID, COVID-19 status, age in years and sex. HLA class I and class II types, where available, came from metadata supplied by the sample provider rather than from assay-based typing. The repertoires were made available in a free public database intended to serve as a resource for research on the immune response to SARS-CoV-2. Deeply sampled blood TCRbeta repertoires from subjects exposed to, actively infected with, or recovered from COVID-19 were included in the dataset. The investigation overall reported the following: The quantity of clinical and demographic metadata differed by source and by participant and was supplied without curation.

TCRbeta CDR3 regions were amplified from genomic DNA by means of the immunoSEQ Assay, a bias-controlled multiplex PCR. In the paper's pipeline: Within the assay, amplification of reference gene primers was used to estimate how many nucleated cells each sample contained. To quantify the absolute abundance of each unique TCRbeta CDR3 rearrangement, sequence reads were collapsed and filtered. For each sample, productive Simpson clonality was calculated as the square root of Simpson's diversity index across productive rearrangements. TCRdb limited this immuneACCESS table to in-frame rearrangements with V and J called. A share of clones is missing; checked studies link under half to unresolved V genes, and the rest is unexplained. Clone size and the V and J calls come from that table; the DNA yielded D and trimming. The sample has about 260,000 clones on record, over 70% of them singletons. The ten top clones hold 3% to 3.5% of the sample.

In the prospective study, participants were about 18 to 100 years old, resided in around 25 geographic areas of the United States, and were enrolled through a virtual design. Cohort assignment in the prospective study relied on participant-reported clinical history from a screening survey and a study questionnaire. Exposed participants were defined as having been in contact with someone with a PCR-confirmed or clinician-diagnosed COVID-19 case within 2 weeks of study entry. Mobile phlebotomists in the prospective study collected whole blood, serum and a nasopharyngeal or oropharyngeal swab from every participant. Over a 2-month period, participants in the prospective study had the option of providing additional blood draws and questionnaires. Prospective study blood samples were shipped either frozen or at room temperature before DNA extraction. To note about this clone: Its recognized antigen is unknown. Base qualities are not provided; no much larger clone lies one nucleotide away.

Per the germline V gene (reference sequence), PRHDT is the CDR1 and FYEKMQ is the CDR2. V and J are trimmed by 5 bases and 5 bases, and the gene matches miss 5 bases of the junction. Including the terminal cysteine and phenylalanine, the CDR3 comprises 13 residues. Here the CDR3 DNA is all that survives: 39 bases in frame from base 1. The chain was built from TRBV13 and TRBJ2-5, with 7 bases matching TRBD1. The sample comprised PBMCs or T cells enriched from blood (not recorded which). The source of this sequence is a woman in her 40s who had been exposed to COVID-19. The base sequence is TGTGCCAGCAGCCCAGAAGGGGGCGAGACCCAGTACTTC. Translated, it gives CASSPEGGETQYF. Extended through the reference TRBV13 and TRBJ2-5 proteins, this CDR3 yields the full variable domain: AAGVIQSPRHLIKEKRETATLKCYPIPRHDTVYWYQQGPGQDPQFLISFYEKMQSDKGSIPDRFSAQQFSDYHSELNMSSLELGDSALYFCASSPEGGETQYFGPGTRLLVL.